The rows below give T cell receptor beta chains drawn from one sample of a study of shared T cell receptors in the human thymus. Profiled with immunoSEQ multiplex PCR; TCRdb holds only in-frame clones, not every one. The table lists about 660,000 clones, roughly 90% of them singletons. The data also belong to a second study, concerning human thymus T cells.

The specimen sequenced was thymocytes. The receptors shown here come from a boy younger than two with a congenital heart defect. The conserved cysteine and the conserved F or W are not part of the CDR3 here. A D gene is named only where the DNA matches it firmly.

CDR3aa | v_gene | d_gene | j_gene
ASSIGGGRSYEQY | TRBV19 | TRBD2 | TRBJ2-7
ASSKVLGRNEQF | TRBV5-6 | NA | TRBJ2-1
ASSPRDTEHEQY | TRBV6-1 | NA | TRBJ2-7
ASSVAPSGRCSAGELF | TRBV9 | TRBD2 | TRBJ2-2
GNRQGAAYEQY | TRBV27 | TRBD1 | TRBJ2-7
ASSEGIRGTEAF | TRBV25-1 | NA | TRBJ1-1
ASSLAPIQGYTEAF | TRBV7-9 | TRBD1 | TRBJ1-1
ASSLGGVSYEQY | TRBV5-1 | NA | TRBJ2-7
SVERSTPHNEQF | TRBV29-1 | NA | TRBJ2-1
AWTRGDYTDTQY | TRBV30 | NA | TRBJ2-3
ASSQDGSGGTEAF | TRBV14 | NA | TRBJ1-1
ASSRGRWNTGELF | TRBV4-2 | NA | TRBJ2-2
ASSLAGGADTQY | TRBV7-6 | NA | TRBJ2-3
ASSRTSFFAYEQY | TRBV27 | TRBD2 | TRBJ2-7
ASSVLTGGDTEAF | TRBV9 | TRBD1 | TRBJ1-1
ASSQDWSGTAYEQY | TRBV4-3 | TRBD2 | TRBJ2-7
ASSTSEQY | TRBV28 | NA | TRBJ2-7
ASSYRGGLAGADEQY | TRBV7-2 | TRBD2 | TRBJ2-7
ASSQQKPYEQY | TRBV11-3 | NA | TRBJ2-7
ASSPKTGSYGYT | TRBV11-2 | TRBD1 | TRBJ1-2
SVAGLAGYSYEQY | TRBV29-1 | TRBD2 | TRBJ2-7
ASSHAWTSGRATDTQY | TRBV4-3 | TRBD2 | TRBJ2-3
ASSQGGQGNEKLF | TRBV4-3 | TRBD1 | TRBJ1-4
ASSLTFLQGTANTGELF | TRBV7-8 | NA | TRBJ2-2
ASSPGVNEKLF | TRBV28 | NA | TRBJ1-4
ASSLGQGGSYEQY | TRBV5-4 | NA | TRBJ2-7
ASSSTGGTLYLAEAF | TRBV11-3 | TRBD1 | TRBJ1-1
ASSQDFPGLAGGHNEQF | TRBV4-3 | TRBD2 | TRBJ2-1
ASSQRVHSGASGTLQRETQY | TRBV13 | TRBD2 | TRBJ2-5
ASSFPGGEGANTGELF | TRBV5-6 | NA | TRBJ2-2
ASSLGPSSYEQY | TRBV5-6 | NA | TRBJ2-7
ARRPQTGQLNTEAF | TRBV23-1 | TRBD1 | TRBJ1-1
ASSLAKRDTRAPREQF | TRBV7-8 | NA | TRBJ2-1
ASSQDEGGGVGIQY | TRBV4-2 | NA | TRBJ2-4
ASGRGGRKDGELF | TRBV27 | TRBD2 | TRBJ2-2
AWSVIKGTSGRKKVEQY | TRBV30 | TRBD2 | TRBJ2-7
ASSLRTSEYNEQF | TRBV28 | TRBD2 | TRBJ2-1
ASSQENREGGGELF | TRBV4-3 | TRBD2 | TRBJ2-2
ASSYRDNYGYT | TRBV10-1 | NA | TRBJ1-2
ASSQAIKGGQNEKLF | TRBV4-2 | TRBD1 | TRBJ1-4
ASVGTAYNEQF | TRBV12-5 | TRBD1 | TRBJ2-1
ASSQEEVAPVAF | TRBV6-1 | NA | TRBJ1-1
ASSSKGTSVPYNEQF | TRBV28 | TRBD2 | TRBJ2-1
ASSPIAGEDTQY | TRBV25-1 | TRBD2 | TRBJ2-3
ASSDSGTVLPENNEQF | TRBV25-1 | TRBD1 | TRBJ2-1
ASSRSSRRAAKNIQY | TRBV4-1 | NA | TRBJ2-4
ASSQYANYGYT | TRBV6-1 | NA | TRBJ1-2
ASSINPSRQGRDEQY | TRBV27 | NA | TRBJ2-7
ASSPPGRTTTVLSSYEQY | TRBV18 | NA | TRBJ2-7
ASSLCREGRETQY | TRBV28 | TRBD2 | TRBJ2-5
ASSLSGRAFTDTQY | TRBV5-1 | TRBD2 | TRBJ2-3
ASSPLAGGPTGELF | TRBV7-3 | TRBD2 | TRBJ2-2
ASSERLAGGKEQY | TRBV11-2 | TRBD2 | TRBJ2-7
ASSLPTRGEQY | TRBV7-2 | NA | TRBJ2-7
ASSIDGLAGEGGEQF | TRBV19 | TRBD2 | TRBJ2-1
ASSSGQGGTSGNTIY | TRBV7-2 | TRBD1 | TRBJ1-3
ASSFARRVGNTEAF | TRBV27 | NA | TRBJ1-1